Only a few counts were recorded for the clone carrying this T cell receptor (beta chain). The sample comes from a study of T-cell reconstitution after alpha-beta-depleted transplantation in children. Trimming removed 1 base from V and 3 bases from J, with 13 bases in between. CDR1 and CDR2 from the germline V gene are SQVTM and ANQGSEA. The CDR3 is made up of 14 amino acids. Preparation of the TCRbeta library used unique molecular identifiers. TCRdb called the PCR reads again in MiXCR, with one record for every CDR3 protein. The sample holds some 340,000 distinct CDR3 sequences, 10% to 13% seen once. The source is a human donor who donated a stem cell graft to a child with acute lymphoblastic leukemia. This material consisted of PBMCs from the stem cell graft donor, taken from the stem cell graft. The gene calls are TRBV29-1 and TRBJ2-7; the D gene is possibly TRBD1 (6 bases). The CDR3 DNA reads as TGCAGCGTTGAAGTCTCAGGGGTCGGCTACGAGCAGTACTTC. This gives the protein CSVEVSGVGYEQYF.